This is a list of T cell receptor beta chains from one sample in a study of CD8+ T cells in alopecia areata. TCRdb's table, derived via immunoSEQ multiplex PCR, lists solely in-frame clones and lacks some. The table shows approximately 280,000 clones, with 55% to 75% occurring only once. Sequencing used CD4+ T cells sorted from blood, obtained at week 24, from a patient treated with tofacitinib. The source is a human donor with alopecia areata. CDR3s include the opening cysteine and the closing phenylalanine or tryptophan. The order of the fields is V gene, J gene, clone size, D gene, CDR3 protein, CDR3 DNA. The D gene is left open where the match is weak. Rows may omit the clone size; those that give it use once, few, many or a size class.

TRBV30	TRBJ1-1	NA	NA	CAWSVRGNTEAFF	TGTGCCTGGAGTGTCAGGGGGAACACTGAAGCTTTCTTT
TRBV6-1	TRBJ2-7	NA	NA	CASSEAGTSYEQYF	TGTGCCAGCAGTGAAGCCGGGACCTCCTACGAGCAGTACTTC
TRBV20-1	TRBJ1-2	NA	NA	CSLTNNYGYTF	TGCAGTCTCACCAATAACTATGGCTACACCTTC
TRBV23-1	TRBJ2-7	few	TRBD1	CASSHFFRGRGEQYF	TGCGCCAGCAGTCATTTCTTCAGGGGGCGCGGCGAGCAGTACTTC
TRBV5-4	TRBJ1-2	NA	TRBD1	CASSLGTGDYGYTF	TGTGCCAGCAGCTTGGGGACAGGGGACTATGGCTACACCTTC
TRBV30	TRBJ2-7	NA	NA	CAWGGSSYEQYF	TGTGCCTGGGGGGGTTCATCCTACGAGCAGTACTTC
TRBV6-5	TRBJ1-6	NA	TRBD1	CASSFLQGNNSPLHF	TGTGCCAGCAGTTTCCTACAGGGGAATAATTCACCCCTCCACTTT
TRBV7-9	TRBJ1-5	NA	NA	CASSPRRDQPQHF	TGTGCCAGCAGTCCTAGGAGGGATCAGCCCCAGCATTTT
TRBV7-2	TRBJ1-5	few	NA	CASSELHGYSNQPQHF	TGTGCCAGCAGCGAGCTCCATGGGTATAGCAATCAGCCCCAGCATTTT
TRBV29-1	TRBJ2-4	NA	NA	CSARQALAKNIQYF	TGCAGCGCCCGACAGGCATTAGCCAAAAACATTCAGTACTTC
TRBV15	TRBJ1-1	once	NA	CATSRTRRGNTEAFF	TGTGCCACCAGCAGAACCCGGCGGGGGAACACTGAAGCTTTCTTT
TRBV5-1	TRBJ2-3	NA	NA	CASSLSGEPGDTQYF	TGCGCCAGCAGTCTTAGCGGAGAACCCGGAGATACGCAGTATTTT
TRBV11-2	TRBJ2-1	few	NA	CASSPRRRDTGYNEQFF	TGTGCCAGCAGCCCTCGGAGGAGGGACACGGGCTACAATGAGCAGTTCTTC
TRBV18	TRBJ2-6	NA	NA	CASSPNGRSSGANVLTF	TGTGCCAGCTCACCAAATGGTCGGAGCTCTGGGGCCAACGTCCTGACTTTC
TRBV15	TRBJ2-2	NA	NA	CATSGKTGGAAGELFF	TGTGCCACCAGCGGAAAGACAGGCGGGGCGGCCGGGGAGCTGTTTTTT
TRBV7-2	TRBJ2-3	NA	NA	CASSPSRAGRGTDTQYF	TGTGCCAGCAGCCCCTCGAGGGCAGGGCGGGGCACAGATACGCAGTATTTT
TRBV10-3	TRBJ1-2	NA	TRBD1	CAISEPTGAKDGYTF	TGTGCCATCAGTGAGCCCACAGGGGCCAAGGATGGCTACACCTTC
TRBV27	TRBJ1-2	few	NA	CASSGQGKGYGYTF	TGTGCCAGCAGTGGTCAGGGGAAGGGCTATGGCTACACCTTC
TRBV30	TRBJ1-2	NA	NA	CAWSRTRDRGYTF	TGTGCCTGGAGTCGGACCCGTGATCGGGGCTACACCTTC
TRBV9	TRBJ1-2	NA	NA	CASSVEPGQYGYTF	TGTGCCAGCAGCGTAGAGCCAGGCCAGTATGGCTACACCTTC
TRBV7-2	TRBJ2-7	NA	TRBD1	CASSPGTEYEQYF	TGTGCCAGCAGCCCCGGGACAGAGTACGAGCAGTACTTC
TRBV5-1	TRBJ1-2	NA	TRBD1	CASSKETGGGYTF	TGCGCCAGCAGCAAGGAGACAGGGGGTGGCTACACCTTC
TRBV14	TRBJ1-6	NA	NA	CASSQSGGNSPLHF	TGTGCCAGCAGCCAATCAGGAGGAAATTCACCCCTCCACTTT
TRBV29-1	TRBJ1-1	once	NA	CSAPTAMNTEAFF	TGCAGCGCCCCGACAGCCATGAACACTGAAGCTTTCTTT
TRBV23-1	TRBJ1-2	few	TRBD1	CASSQSATGEVGYTF	TGCGCCAGCAGTCAATCGGCGACAGGGGAGGTTGGCTACACCTTC
TRBV2	TRBJ1-2	NA	NA	CASGGQTF	TGTGCCTCCGGCGGACAGACCTTC
TRBV27	TRBJ2-5	NA	NA	CASSSGTPGTQYF	TGTGCCAGCAGCTCTGGTACCCCAGGGACCCAGTACTTC
TRBV11-1	TRBJ2-1	NA	TRBD2	CASSHAGGVGSEQFF	TGTGCCAGCAGCCACGCGGGGGGCGTTGGTAGTGAGCAGTTCTTC
TRBV5-1	TRBJ1-2	NA	NA	CASSLAWAASENPDQTF	TGCGCCAGCAGCTTAGCTTGGGCCGCCTCCGAAAATCCGGATCAGACCTTC
TRBV30	TRBJ2-5	NA	NA	CAWTLARETQYF	TGTGCCTGGACCCTAGCGAGGGAGACCCAGTACTTC
TRBV7-2	TRBJ2-2	NA	NA	CASSSAVGGTGELFF	TGTGCCAGCAGCTCCGCCGTTGGAGGCACCGGGGAGCTGTTTTTT
TRBV7-9	TRBJ2-5	few	NA	CASSLMVEETQYF	TGTGCCAGCAGCTTAATGGTGGAGGAGACCCAGTACTTC
TRBV19	TRBJ1-4	few	NA	CASTWRGADEKLFF	TGTGCCAGTACCTGGAGAGGAGCCGATGAAAAACTGTTTTTT
TRBV6-5	TRBJ1-5	few	NA	CASSYRRLDSNQPQHF	TGTGCCAGCAGTTACCGCCGCCTCGATAGCAATCAGCCCCAGCATTTT
TRBV29-1	TRBJ2-3	NA	NA	CSVGGRYTDTQYF	TGCAGCGTTGGGGGGAGATACACAGATACGCAGTATTTT
TRBV25-1	TRBJ1-5	NA	NA	CASSGTVNQPQHF	TGTGCCAGCAGTGGGACAGTCAATCAGCCCCAGCATTTT
TRBV7-9	TRBJ2-7	few	NA	CASSTGRFYEQYF	TGTGCCAGCAGTACTGGTAGGTTTTACGAGCAGTACTTC
TRBV11-1	TRBJ1-6	few	TRBD1	CASSLAGQGSPLHF	TGTGCCAGCAGCCTCGCGGGACAGGGTTCACCCCTCCACTTT
TRBV18	TRBJ2-7	few	TRBD1	CASSPLSGQVPSYEQYF	TGTGCCAGCTCACCATTGAGCGGACAGGTCCCCTCCTACGAGCAGTACTTC
TRBV23-1	TRBJ2-4	NA	NA	CASRTRFFNIGKNIQYF	TGCGCCAGCAGGACCCGCTTCTTCAATATAGGCAAAAACATTCAGTACTTC
TRBV5-1	TRBJ1-1	once	TRBD1	CASSLSPDRGREAFF	TGCGCCAGCAGCTTGAGTCCAGACAGGGGGCGAGAAGCTTTCTTT
TRBV29-1	TRBJ1-3	NA	NA	CSVVLYSGNTIYF	TGCAGCGTTGTCCTATACTCTGGAAACACCATATATTTT
TRBV9	TRBJ2-7	NA	NA	CASSRTGSASYEQYF	TGTGCCAGCAGCAGAACCGGGAGTGCCTCCTACGAGCAGTACTTC
TRBV18	TRBJ1-5	NA	NA	CASSPEGGNQPQHF	TGTGCCAGCTCACCAGAGGGGGGCAATCAGCCCCAGCATTTT
TRBV25-1	TRBJ2-1	few	TRBD1	CASSGFSGTADNEQFF	TGTGCCAGCAGTGGCTTCTCCGGGACAGCGGACAATGAGCAGTTCTTC
TRBV2	TRBJ1-4	NA	NA	CASAEGRADTGKLFF	TGTGCCAGTGCCGAGGGGAGAGCCGACACCGGAAAACTGTTTTTT
TRBV30	TRBJ2-4	NA	NA	CAWSVKGNKNIQYF	TGTGCCTGGAGTGTTAAGGGCAACAAAAACATTCAGTACTTC
TRBV4-1	TRBJ1-2	NA	TRBD1	CASTSGQGVNYGYTF	TGCGCCAGCACCTCGGGACAGGGGGTAAACTATGGCTACACCTTC
TRBV15	TRBJ2-3	NA	NA	CATSRDGSTNTQYF	TGTGCCACCAGCAGAGATGGCTCCACGAATACGCAGTATTTT